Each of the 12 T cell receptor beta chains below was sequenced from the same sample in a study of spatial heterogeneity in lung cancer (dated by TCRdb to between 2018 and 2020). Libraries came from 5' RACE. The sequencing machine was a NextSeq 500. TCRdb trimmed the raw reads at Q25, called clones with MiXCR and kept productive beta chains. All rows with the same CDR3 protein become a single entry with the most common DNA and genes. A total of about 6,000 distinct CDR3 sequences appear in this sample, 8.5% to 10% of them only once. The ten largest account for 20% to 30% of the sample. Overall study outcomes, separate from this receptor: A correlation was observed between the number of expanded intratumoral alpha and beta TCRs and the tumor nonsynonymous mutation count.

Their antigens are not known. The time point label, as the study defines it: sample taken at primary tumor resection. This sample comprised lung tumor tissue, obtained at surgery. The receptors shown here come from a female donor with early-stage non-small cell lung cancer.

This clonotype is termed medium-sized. The CDR3 here is CASSLKAQETQYF. As DNA, the CDR3 is TGTGCCAGCAGCTTAAAGGCCCAAGAGACCCAGTACTTC. This rearrangement joins TRBV7-6 to TRBJ2-5; no clear D gene. This CDR3 comprises 13 residues. V lost 2 bases and J lost 1, with 5 bases in between. From germline, CDR1 is SGHVS and CDR2 FNYEAQ.

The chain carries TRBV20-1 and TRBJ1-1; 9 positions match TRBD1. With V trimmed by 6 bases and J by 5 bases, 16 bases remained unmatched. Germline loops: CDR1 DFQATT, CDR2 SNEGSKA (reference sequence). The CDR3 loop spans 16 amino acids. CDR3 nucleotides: TGCAGTGCCTTAAACCCGGGACAGGGACCCTTAACTGAAGCTTTCTTT. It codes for CSALNPGQGPLTEAFF.

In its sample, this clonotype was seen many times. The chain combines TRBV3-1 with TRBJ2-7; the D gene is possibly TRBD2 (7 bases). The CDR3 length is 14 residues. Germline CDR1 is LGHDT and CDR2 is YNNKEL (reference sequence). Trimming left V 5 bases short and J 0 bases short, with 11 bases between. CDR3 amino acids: CASSVAGASYEQYF. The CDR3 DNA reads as TGTGCCAGCAGCGTGGCGGGGGCCTCCTACGAGCAGTACTTC.

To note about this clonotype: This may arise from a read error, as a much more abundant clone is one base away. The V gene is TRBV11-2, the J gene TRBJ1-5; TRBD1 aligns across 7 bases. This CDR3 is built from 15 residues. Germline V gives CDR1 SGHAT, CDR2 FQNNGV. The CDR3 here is CASSRSGQINQPHHF. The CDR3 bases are TGTGCCAGCAGCCGGTCGGGACAGATTAATCAGCCCCATCATTTT.

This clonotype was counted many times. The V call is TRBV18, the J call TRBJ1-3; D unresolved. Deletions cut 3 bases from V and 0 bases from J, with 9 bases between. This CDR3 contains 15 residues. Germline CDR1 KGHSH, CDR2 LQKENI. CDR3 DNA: TGTGCCAGCTCACCTACGGGTATCTCTGGAAACACCATATATTTT. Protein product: CASSPTGISGNTIYF.

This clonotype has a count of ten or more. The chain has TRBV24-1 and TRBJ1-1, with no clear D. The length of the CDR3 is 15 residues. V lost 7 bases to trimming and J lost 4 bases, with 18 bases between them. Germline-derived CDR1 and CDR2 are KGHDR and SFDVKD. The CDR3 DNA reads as TGTGCCACCAGGGACTCGTCCACCCGAGGCACTGAAGCTTTCTTT. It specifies CATRDSSTRGTEAFF.

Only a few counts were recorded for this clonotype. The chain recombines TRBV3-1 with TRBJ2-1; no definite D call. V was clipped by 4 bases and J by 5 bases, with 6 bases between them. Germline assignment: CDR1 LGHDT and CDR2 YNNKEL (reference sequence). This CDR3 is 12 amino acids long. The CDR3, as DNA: TGTGCCAGCAGCCGAACTAACAATGAGCAGTTCTTC. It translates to CASSRTNNEQFF.

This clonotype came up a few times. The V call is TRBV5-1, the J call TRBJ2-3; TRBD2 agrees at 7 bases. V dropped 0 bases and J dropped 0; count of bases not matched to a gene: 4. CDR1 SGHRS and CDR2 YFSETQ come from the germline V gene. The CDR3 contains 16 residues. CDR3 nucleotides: TGCGCCAGCAGCTTGGAGGGGAGGGAGAGCACAGATACGCAGTATTTT. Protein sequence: CASSLEGRESTDTQYF.

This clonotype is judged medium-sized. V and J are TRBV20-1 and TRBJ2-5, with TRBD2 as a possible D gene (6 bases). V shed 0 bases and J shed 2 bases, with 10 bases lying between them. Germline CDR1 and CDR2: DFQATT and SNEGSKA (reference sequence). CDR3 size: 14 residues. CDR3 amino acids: CSARERREQETQYF. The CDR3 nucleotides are TGCAGTGCTAGAGAACGGAGGGAGCAAGAGACCCAGTACTTC.

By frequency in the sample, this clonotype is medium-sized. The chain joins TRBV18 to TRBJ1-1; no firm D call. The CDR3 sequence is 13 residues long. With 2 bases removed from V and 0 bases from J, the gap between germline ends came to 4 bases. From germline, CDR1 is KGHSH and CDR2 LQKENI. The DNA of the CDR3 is TGTGCCAGCTCACCAGGGGTGAACACTGAAGCTTTCTTT. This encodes CASSPGVNTEAFF.

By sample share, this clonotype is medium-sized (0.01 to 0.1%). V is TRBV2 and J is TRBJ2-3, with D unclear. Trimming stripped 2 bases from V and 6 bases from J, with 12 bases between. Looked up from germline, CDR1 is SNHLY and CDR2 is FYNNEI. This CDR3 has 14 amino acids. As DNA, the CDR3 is TGTGCCAGCAGTGAAATTCTAGTCCCGGATACGCAGTATTTT. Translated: CASSEILVPDTQYF.

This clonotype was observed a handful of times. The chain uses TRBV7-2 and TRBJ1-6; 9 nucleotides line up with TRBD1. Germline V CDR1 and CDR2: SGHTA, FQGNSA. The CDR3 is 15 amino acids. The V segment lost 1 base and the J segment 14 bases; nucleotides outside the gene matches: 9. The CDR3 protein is CASSLGPGQGSTLHF. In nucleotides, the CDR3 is TGTGCCAGCAGCTTAGGGCCGGGACAGGGTTCCACCCTCCACTTT.